The source of this TCR beta chain is a study of blood T cell repertoires in COVID-19. Study in general: Samples came from the United States, Italy and Spain, spanning acute and convalescent COVID-19.

Those who participated ranged in age from 18 to 89 years and resided in about two dozen US areas. Participants' reported clinical history set cohort assignment. The authors' processing: Estimation of nucleated cell counts was performed using reference gene primer amplification. Here immunoSEQ multiplex PCR was the method, and the copy in TCRdb shows in-frame clones only, minus some. The V and J calls and clone size come from that table; D and trimming were worked out from the DNA. This sample carries about 160,000 clones, less than 90% of them seen once, and the ten largest clones take about 8.6%. The CDR3 sequence is 16 residues long. Germline V gives CDR1 LGHNA, CDR2 YNFKEQ. V shed 0 bases and J shed 6 bases, with 17 bases lying between them.

The specimen was PBMCs or T cells enriched from blood (not recorded which). V and J are TRBV4-2 and TRBJ1-2; D unresolved. The source is a woman aged 45 to 65 who had recovered from COVID-19. The CDR3: CASSQDLPLEGHGYTF. CDR3 DNA sequence: TGTGCCAGCAGCCAAGACCTGCCCTTGGAGGGTCATGGCTACACCTTC.